A single sample gave rise to the 27 T cell receptor beta chains below, sequenced in a study of Ad26.COV2.S vaccination and SARS-CoV-2 variants. The repertoire was sequenced with immunoSEQ multiplex PCR; TCRdb's copy has only in-frame clones and lacks some. The sample yields roughly 380,000 clones, around 87% seen once. The sample's treatment: around 19 received Ad26.COV2.S at low or high dose, single or two shots; about 5 received placebo; per-sample allocation not given. Each sample was drawn 63 days after the first injection (of vaccine or placebo). The specimen was peripheral blood, collected in a trial of Ad26.COV2.S vaccine versus placebo. These receptors came from a person between 18 and 60 years old who received the Ad26.COV2.S COVID-19 vaccine or a placebo.

This chain connects TRBV11-3 to TRBJ2-5, with 11 bases that match TRBD2. The germline CDR1 and CDR2 sequences are SGHNT and YENEEA. Trimming at V came to 5 bases and at J to 5 bases, leaving 10 bases not matched to a gene. The CDR3 contains 16 residues. The CDR3 DNA reads TGTGCCAGCAGCCCCGGGACTAGCGGCCCAGGGGAGACCCAGTACTTC. As protein: CASSPGTSGPGETQYF.

V is TRBV6-2 or TRBV6-3 and J is TRBJ1-2; 8 bases are shared with TRBD1. The V and J ends lost 5 bases and 4 bases, in that order; junction bases with no gene match: 6. Germline V gene lookup returns CDR1 MNHEY and CDR2 SVGEGT. The CDR3 runs 14 residues. The chain's CDR3 is CASSPLDRVYGYTF. DNA for the CDR3: TGTGCCAGCAGTCCCTTGGACAGGGTCTATGGCTACACCTTC.

V usage is TRBV18 and J usage is TRBJ2-7, with D perhaps given as TRBD1 or TRBD2 (5 bases each). Germline values: CDR1 KGHSH, CDR2 LQKENI. This CDR3 region has 12 residues. V lost 0 bases and J lost 6, with 6 bases in between. The DNA for the CDR3 is TGTGCCAGCTCACCACCGGGGACCGAGCAGTACTTC. Encoded protein: CASSPPGTEQYF.

This chain links TRBV6-2 or TRBV6-3 with TRBJ1-5; no definite D call. Trimming removed 0 bases at V and 12 bases at J, with 12 bases between. CDR3 size: 13 residues. CDR1 is MNHEY and CDR2 is SVGEGT in the germline V gene. CDR3 nucleotides: TGTGCCAGCAGTTACTCGAAGGGAGGGCTCCAGCATTTT. It is translated as CASSYSKGGLQHF.

V gene TRBV3-1 (or the pseudogene TRBV3-2) combines with J gene TRBJ2-6; the D is unclear. The CDR3 spans 15 residues. The V gene's germline CDR1 is LGHDT and CDR2 YNNKEL (reference sequence). V was shortened by 0 bases and J by 3 bases, with 6 bases between the two germline ends. CDR3: CASSQDTVGANVLTF. CDR3 sequence (DNA): TGTGCCAGCAGCCAAGATACTGTTGGGGCCAACGTCCTGACTTTC.

The rearrangement links TRBV7-9 to TRBJ1-1, with no clear D. Germline values: CDR1 SEHNR, CDR2 FQNEAQ (reference sequence). Trimming left V 5 bases short and J 1 base short, with 8 bases between. The length of the CDR3 is 13 residues. As DNA, the CDR3 is TGTGCCAGCAGCCCTCGACAGAACACTGAAGCTTTCTTT. This gives the protein CASSPRQNTEAFF. Complete variable domain (other parts from reference TRBV7-9 and TRBJ1-1): DTGVSQNPRHKITKRGQNVTFRCDPISEHNRLYWYRQTLGQGPEFLTYFQNEAQLEKSRLLSDRFSAERPKGSFSTLEIQRTEQGDSAMYLCASSPRQNTEAFFGQGTRLTVV.

The rearrangement uses TRBV18 and TRBJ2-2; 7 positions match TRBD1. In germline, CDR1 is KGHSH, CDR2 LQKENI. After removal of 4 bases from V and 3 bases from J, the junction contained 2 bases not matched to a gene. The CDR3 has 14 amino acids. The CDR3, as DNA: TGTGCCAGCTCACTCCAGGGGGACACCGGGGAGCTGTTTTTT. Translating it yields CASSLQGDTGELFF.

A few counts support this clone. This rearrangement joins TRBV6-2 or TRBV6-3 to TRBJ1-5; D may be TRBD1 (5 bases). The V end was cut by 2 bases, the J end by 0 bases, with 14 bases between. The CDR3 length is 17 residues. Germline CDR1 reads MNHEY; CDR2 reads SVGEGT. CDR3 nucleotides: TGTGCCAGCAGTTACCCGGGGCTGCTATATAGCAATCAGCCCCAGCATTTT. Its translation is CASSYPGLLYSNQPQHF.

As regards this clone: The same CDR3 also results from other DNA sequences found in this sample. V and J are TRBV5-4 and TRBJ2-5, with 9 bases that match TRBD2. Germline CDR1 is SGHNT and CDR2 is YYREEE (reference sequence). This CDR3 has 15 amino acids. The V segment lost 0 bases and the J segment 2 bases; nucleotides outside the gene matches: 2. The CDR3 DNA reads TGTGCCAGCAGCTTGGGGCTAGCGGGGCAAGAGACCCAGTACTTC. Translating it yields CASSLGLAGQETQYF.

The genes are TRBV29-1 and TRBJ2-3; the match to TRBD2 covers 10 bases. The CDR3 consists of 15 residues. Germline loops: CDR1 SQVTM, CDR2 ANQGSEA. The CDR3 DNA follows: TGCAGTGCCGCGCGCCTAGCGGGGGAAACAGATACGCAGTATTTT. Amino acid sequence: CSAARLAGETDTQYF.

The chain uses TRBV5-8 and TRBJ2-5; D ambiguous. Germline CDR1 and CDR2: SGHTS and YDEGEE. The CDR3 has 15 amino acids. V lost 0 bases to trimming and J lost 5 bases, with 14 bases between them. CDR3 DNA sequence: TGTGCCAGCAGCTTGGGGGCAGCGTCCAAGGAGACCCAGTACTTC. Translation gives CASSLGAASKETQYF.

The CDR3 loop is CASSLRGRPNTGELFF. CDR3 coding DNA: TGTGCCAGCAGCTTGCGGGGGCGCCCGAACACCGGGGAGCTGTTTTTT. This chain uses TRBV5-4 with TRBJ2-2; D may match TRBD1 or TRBD2 (6 bases each). The CDR3 spans 16 residues. Trimming cost V 1 base and J 0 bases, with 10 bases left between them. CDR1 is SGHNT, CDR2 YYREEE, per germline (reference sequence). Looking up the rest from reference TRBV5-4 and TRBJ2-2 gives the full variable domain: ETGVTQSPTHLIKTRGQQVTLRCSSQSGHNTVSWYQQALGQGPQFIFQYYREEENGRGNFPPRFSGLQFPNYSSELNVNALELDDSALYLCASSLRGRPNTGELFFGEGSRLTVL.

The chain couples TRBV6-5 to TRBJ1-1; a weak D match, TRBD1 (5 bases). Germline V gene sequence: CDR1 MNHEY, CDR2 SVGAGI. V was clipped by 7 bases and J by 6 bases, with 15 bases between them. CDR3 length: 13 residues. The CDR3 is CASKRSGVSEAFF. The CDR3, as DNA: TGTGCCAGCAAGCGGTCGGGGGTTTCTGAAGCTTTCTTT.

V usage is TRBV3-1 (or the pseudogene TRBV3-2) and J usage is TRBJ2-5, with a possible D match to TRBD2 (5 bases). The CDR3 loop spans 15 amino acids. The germline V gene encodes CDR1 LGHDT and CDR2 YNNKEL (reference sequence). V shed 0 bases and J shed 7 bases, with 15 bases lying between them. The CDR3: CASSQDASGGGTQYF. DNA of the CDR3: TGTGCCAGCAGCCAAGATGCGAGCGGTGGAGGGACCCAGTACTTC.

A few counts support this clone. The J gene is TRBJ1-1, the V gene TRBV7-3; 10 positions agree with TRBD1. The CDR3 spans 15 residues. Trimming removed 2 bases from V and 3 bases from J; junction bases left unmatched: 3. Germline CDR1 is SGHTA and CDR2 is FQGTGA. In nucleotides, the CDR3 is TGTGCCAGCAGCTTAGACAGGGGGCGGGACACTGAAGCTTTCTTT. Translated, it gives CASSLDRGRDTEAFF.

The V gene is TRBV5-3, the J gene TRBJ2-5; D possibly matches TRBD1 or TRBD2 (6 bases each). Being an ORF, TRBV5-3 has a function that is uncertain. Trimming removed 2 bases at V and 1 base at J, with 12 bases between. The CDR3 runs 15 residues. The CDR3 sequence: CARSFGGRVQETQYF. CDR3 DNA sequence: TGTGCCAGAAGCTTTGGGGGGCGAGTCCAAGAGACCCAGTACTTC.

The chain couples TRBV19 to TRBJ1-1, with 10 bases lining up with TRBD1. CDR3 length equals 14 residues. The V gene's germline CDR1 is LNHDA and CDR2 SQIVND (reference sequence). V was clipped by 1 base and J by 7 bases; unmatched bases: 3. This chain's CDR3 is CASSIGQGAVEAFF. DNA of the CDR3: TGTGCCAGTAGTATAGGACAGGGGGCTGTTGAAGCTTTCTTT.

Of note for this clone: Other DNA sequences in this specimen translate into the identical CDR3. This chain links TRBV5-1 with TRBJ1-2; D is unresolved. Per the germline V gene, CDR1 is SGHRS and CDR2 is YFSETQ. Trimming stripped 0 bases from V and 4 bases from J, with 10 bases between. This CDR3 region has 14 residues. The CDR3 region has the DNA TGCGCCAGCAGCTTGGCGTTAGGTACCTATGGCTACACCTTC. This gives the protein CASSLALGTYGYTF.

The rearrangement links TRBV28 to TRBJ1-5; D gene uncertain. There are 12 residues in the CDR3. Between the trimmed V and J ends, which lost 7 bases and 5 bases, there was a span of 9 bases. CDR1 MDHEN and CDR2 SYDVKM come from the germline V gene. This chain's CDR3 is CASTRPHQPQHF. As DNA, the CDR3 is TGTGCCAGCACCAGGCCTCATCAGCCCCAGCATTTT.

The chain links TRBV7-3 to TRBJ2-6; D is undetermined. The CDR3 totals 18 residues. Germline V gene data show CDR1 as SGHTA and CDR2 as FQGTGA. The germline V and J ends were trimmed by 4 bases and 1 base, with 17 bases remaining between them. The CDR3 is CASSSPPRRMSGANVLTF. Written as DNA, the CDR3 is TGTGCCAGCAGCTCACCGCCGAGACGGATGTCTGGGGCCAACGTCCTGACTTTC.

The chain is built from TRBV6-5 and TRBJ1-4; a possible D gene is TRBD1 (5 bases). The CDR3 spans 11 residues. Germline loops: CDR1 MNHEY, CDR2 SVGAGI. V lost 8 bases and J 13 bases, leaving 14 bases between the germline ends. The CDR3 spells CASGGFGRLFF. CDR3 sequence (DNA): TGTGCCAGCGGGGGATTCGGGAGACTGTTTTTT.

The chain links TRBV19 to TRBJ2-5; no firm D call. Trimming shortened V by 4 bases and J by 2 bases, and 8 bases separated the two germline ends. Germline lookup yields CDR1 LNHDA and CDR2 SQIVND (reference sequence). The CDR3 is made up of 13 amino acids. The CDR3, as DNA: TGTGCCAGTAGTAGGACGGATCAAGAGACCCAGTACTTC. Translating it yields CASSRTDQETQYF.

CDR3 protein: CASSADATPGNTIYF. The CDR3 nucleotides read TGCGCCAGCAGCGCGGACGCTACCCCTGGAAACACCATATATTTT. The rearrangement links TRBV5-1 to TRBJ1-3; D unresolved. Trimming left V 4 bases short and J 2 bases short, with 13 bases between. The germline V gene encodes CDR1 SGHRS and CDR2 YFSETQ. This CDR3 is 15 amino acids long.

The genes are TRBV5-1 and TRBJ2-1; D possibly corresponds to TRBD2 (6 bases). The CDR3 loop spans 16 amino acids. CDR1 is SGHRS and CDR2 is YFSETQ in the germline V gene. V was trimmed by 1 base and J by 0 bases, leaving 11 bases between them. CDR3 residues: CASSLSRGSSYNEQFF. CDR3 sequence (DNA): TGCGCCAGCAGCTTGTCCCGGGGGAGCTCCTACAATGAGCAGTTCTTC.

The rearrangement links TRBV7-2 to TRBJ2-2; tentatively, D is TRBD1 (6 bases). The CDR3 is 16 residues long. V lost 1 base, J lost 4 bases, and 13 bases lay in between. Germline loops: CDR1 SGHTA, CDR2 FQGNSA. The CDR3 protein is CASSLDPRGTTGELFF. The CDR3 nucleotides read TGTGCCAGCAGCTTAGACCCCAGGGGTACCACCGGGGAGCTGTTTTTT.

This clone has just one count. The chain couples TRBV30 to TRBJ2-7, with TRBD2 as a possible D gene (6 bases). Per the germline V gene, CDR1 is GTSNPN and CDR2 is SVGIG (reference sequence). The CDR3 length is 13 residues. V lost 2 bases and J 0 bases, leaving 8 bases between the germline ends. CDR3 DNA sequence: TGTGCCTGGAGTTGGGGGGTCTCCTACGAGCAGTACTTC. Amino acids: CAWSWGVSYEQYF.

The V gene is TRBV18, the J gene TRBJ1-2; 8 nucleotides line up with TRBD1. This CDR3 comprises 15 residues. Trimming removed 5 bases from V and 4 bases from J; junction bases left unmatched: 9. Germline CDR1 and CDR2: KGHSH and LQKENI. CDR3 nucleotide sequence: TGTGCCAGCTCAGCAGAAACCGGGACAGGCTATGGCTACACCTTC. The encoded protein is CASSAETGTGYGYTF.